The entry that follows covers one T cell receptor (beta chain) sequence. Its antigen is still unknown. There are no base qualities to consult, and no much larger clone falls within one base. This specimen comes from a study of control samples from healthy donors and cancer patients (TCRdb year 2020). Library creation used the immunoSEQ multiplex PCR assay. Held by TCRdb, this immuneACCESS table contains in-frame sequences only and omits some clones. Under half of the omission traces to an unresolved V gene where checked; the cause of the rest is unknown. For this sample there are under 300,000 clones; 82% appear just once. The top ten hold about an eighth of the sample. Reading from cysteine to phenylalanine, the CDR3 counts 13 amino acids. CDR3 DNA only is kept here, 39 bases in frame from base 1. V is cut by 6 bases and J by 6 bases, and the space between the germline ends is 13 bases. The germline V gene gives CDR1 as MDHEN and CDR2 as SYDVKM.

The receptor comes from a woman in her fifties or sixties with lung cancer. In this chain, TRBV28 is recombined with TRBJ2-3; no D gene call is confident. Sequenced input: PBMCs. CDR3 sequence: CASRLADRDTQYF. The DNA is TGTGCCAGCAGGCTCGCCGACCGGGATACGCAGTATTTT. The entire variable domain, with the stretches around the CDR3 drawn from the reference TRBV28 and TRBJ2-3 proteins, is DVKVTQSSRYLVKRTGEKVFLECVQDMDHENMFWYRQDPGLGLRLIYFSYDVKMKEKGDIPEGYSVSREKKERFSLILESASTNQTSMYLCASRLADRDTQYFGPGTRLTVL.